This passage covers 10 T cell receptor beta chains from one sample sequenced in a study of T cells after yellow fever vaccination. MiXCR, applied by TCRdb to the 5' RACE reads, yields one record per CDR3 protein. Of hundreds of thousands of distinct CDR3 sequences in the sample, around 9.3% are singletons; the top ten hold about 3%. The specimen comprised CD4+ T cells sorted from PBMCs, sampled 5 days after the yellow fever booster vaccination. All receptors derive from a young man who received the YFV17D yellow fever vaccine.

The rearrangement joins TRBV6-5 to TRBJ2-3, with a weak D call TRBD1 (6 bases). V dropped 6 bases and J dropped 8 bases, with 18 bases sitting between them. Looked up from germline, CDR1 is MNHEY and CDR2 is SVGAGI. The CDR3 totals 14 residues. The chain's CDR3 is CASRPRQDWGTQYF. In DNA form, the CDR3 reads TGTGCCAGCAGACCCAGACAGGACTGGGGTACGCAGTATTTT.

This clonotype came up a few times. The chain joins TRBV20-1 to TRBJ2-5; the D gene is possibly TRBD2 (5 bases). With 3 bases removed from V and 5 bases from J, the gap between germline ends came to 10 bases. Germline loops: CDR1 DFQATT, CDR2 SNEGSKA (reference sequence). The CDR3 is made up of 12 amino acids. The CDR3 protein is CSASAGEETQYF. The CDR3 bases are TGCAGTGCTAGTGCCGGGGAGGAGACCCAGTACTTC.

This clonotype occurred a few times. V gene TRBV30 combines with J gene TRBJ1-6, with D possibly matching TRBD1 (5 bases). Germline V gives CDR1 GTSNPN, CDR2 SVGIG (reference sequence). This CDR3 is built from 13 residues. V was clipped by 3 bases and J by 5 bases, with 8 bases between them. The DNA of the CDR3 is TGTGCCTGGAGAGGGGAGAATAATTCACCCCTCCACTTT. This sequence encodes CAWRGENNSPLHF.

This clonotype was detected only a few times. The rearrangement joins TRBV6-2 or TRBV6-3 to TRBJ1-6; D may be TRBD1 (6 bases). Germline CDR1 reads MNHEY; CDR2 reads SVGEGT. The CDR3 runs 13 residues. V gave up 6 bases and J gave up 9 bases, with 12 bases separating them. The CDR3 DNA reads as TGTGCCAGCAGCACCGGGACAAGTTCACCCCTCCACTTT. Protein: CASSTGTSSPLHF.

The CDR3 is CASSYFEQSGQGYEQYF. For the CDR3, the DNA is TGTGCCAGCAGTTACTTCGAACAATCCGGACAGGGCTACGAGCAGTACTTC. J is TRBJ2-7 and V is TRBV6-5; 8 bases line up with TRBD1. Germline-derived CDR1 and CDR2 are MNHEY and SVGAGI. There are 17 residues in the CDR3. With V trimmed by 1 base and J by 3 bases, 11 bases remained unmatched.

This clonotype was detected only a few times. This chain links TRBV30 with TRBJ1-2; TRBD1 is a possible D gene (5 bases). This CDR3 comprises 14 residues. Germline CDR1 GTSNPN, CDR2 SVGIG (reference sequence). V was pared by 4 bases and J by 1 base, with 13 bases between. DNA for the CDR3: TGTGCCTGGAAACCCCGACAGAATAACTATGGCTACACCTTC. This translates into CAWKPRQNNYGYTF.

This clonotype has more than one count but fewer than ten. V usage is TRBV5-5 and J usage is TRBJ2-3; unclear D gene. This CDR3 contains 14 residues. The germline V and J ends were trimmed by 2 bases and 6 bases, with 13 bases remaining between them. The germline V gene has CDR1 SGHKS and CDR2 YYEKEE (reference sequence). In DNA form, the CDR3 reads TGTGCCAGCAGCTTTCATTTACCTCCCGATACGCAGTATTTT. Its protein product is CASSFHLPPDTQYF.

Many counts were recorded for this clonotype. This chain uses TRBV29-1 with TRBJ2-1; TRBD2 matches 9 bases. V was pared by 3 bases and J by 6 bases, with 3 bases of the junction left unmatched. This CDR3 is 13 amino acids long. Germline V gene data show CDR1 as SQVTM and CDR2 as ANQGSEA. The CDR3 DNA follows: TGCAGCGTTGAGCGGGGGGGCTTCAATGAGCAGTTCTTC. Its translation: CSVERGGFNEQFF.

In this sample, this clonotype turned up many times. The chain combines TRBV29-1 with TRBJ2-2; TRBD1 matches at 8 bases. Trimming removed 5 bases from V and 2 bases from J; junction bases left unmatched: 4. The CDR3 is 14 residues long. Germline CDR1 and CDR2: SQVTM and ANQGSEA. The CDR3 nucleotides read TGCAGCGTTCGGGACAGGCTTAACACCGGGGAGCTGTTTTTT. Translation: CSVRDRLNTGELFF.

This sequence joins TRBV20-1 and TRBJ1-2; a possible D gene is TRBD1 (6 bases). V was trimmed by 0 bases and J by 8 bases, leaving 16 bases between them. CDR3 size: 14 residues. Germline assignment: CDR1 DFQATT and CDR2 SNEGSKA (reference sequence). The DNA of the CDR3 is TGCAGTGCTAGAGACCGGCCCAGGGGTGGGGGCTACACCTTC. Translating gives CSARDRPRGGGYTF.